This T cell receptor (beta chain) was documented in a study of blood T cell repertoires in COVID-19. Study information: The United States, Italy and Spain were the sources of the acute and convalescent COVID-19 samples. T cells, B-cell-depleted T cells, or PBMCs supplied cDNA or gDNA.

Per the original methods: Researchers report that nucleated cell counts were estimated from reference gene primer amplification. Clones were read by immunoSEQ multiplex PCR, and TCRdb kept only the in-frame ones, dropping some. V and J calls and clone size are copied from that table; D and trimming were computed from the DNA. Seen here are a few hundred thousand clones, around 84% observed once, and the top ten hold around 18%. Trimming took 11 bases from V and 0 from J, leaving 12 bases between them. CDR1 and CDR2 (germline): LGHDT, YNNKEL (reference sequence). The CDR3 contains 13 residues. This sequence joins TRBV3-1 (or the pseudogene TRBV3-2) and TRBJ2-3, with unresolved D. The sample was peripheral blood. The sequence was obtained from a woman aged 80 or over with active or convalescent COVID-19. CDR3 DNA sequence: TGTGCCGGTGATCTCTACAGCACAGATACGCAGTATTTT. Translated: CAGDLYSTDTQYF.